This record covers a single T cell receptor beta chain. What antigen it recognizes has not been identified. No base qualities exist here, and no much larger clone lies one base off it. The germline ends are 7 bases apart after V is trimmed by 6 bases and J by 8 bases. The CDR3 holds 11 amino acids from the cysteine to the phenylalanine. The sequence is cut down to CDR3 DNA, 33 bases in frame from base 1. Via the germline V gene, CDR1 is MDHEN and CDR2 SYDVKM. The immunoSEQ Assay was the method used to sequence TCRbeta CDR3 regions. After extraction, genomic DNA underwent amplification by bias-controlled multiplex PCR, followed by high-throughput sequencing. The original methods were these. To quantify the absolute abundance of each unique TCRbeta CDR3 region, sequences were collapsed and filtered. T cell fraction was estimated by normalizing TCRbeta template counts to usable DNA, with usable DNA measured through amplification of reference genes found in all nucleated cells. Repertoire TCRs were annotated as SARS-CoV-2-specific when V gene, CDR3 amino acid sequence and J gene were exactly matched to a known reactive TCR set. MIRA supplied the reference SARS-CoV-2 TCR set, which was filtered for enrichment in COVID-19-positive ImmuneCODE repertoires so that public or cross-reactive TCRs were removed. Drawing on the MIRA antigens, annotated TCRs were analysed further at the level of specific ORF or position within ORF. Breadth was defined as annotated unique rearrangements over total unique productive rearrangements; depth was the summed frequency of those rearrangements. TCR breadth was compared between groups using two-sided Wilcoxon rank-sum tests. The immuneACCESS repertoire file appears here via TCRdb, limited to in-frame rearrangements. These files lack a portion of the clones; in checked studies, under half of the deficit traces to unresolved V genes, and the cause of the others is not known. That table furnishes V, J and clone size, whereas the DNA furnished D and trimming. In this sample the table shows about 350,000 clones, around nine tenths of which occur a single time. The top ten clonotypes cover approximately 5% of the sample.

The data were taken from a study of Ad26.COV2.S vaccination and SARS-CoV-2 variants (dated by TCRdb to the early 2020s). Describing the broader study: Donors in the vaccine arm were drawn from COV1001, a phase I-IIa trial of Ad26.COV2.S in healthy adults that was multicentre, randomized, double-blind and placebo-controlled. Trial participants were randomized into five groups of five: low-dose or high-dose Ad26.COV2.S given once or twice, or placebo on both occasions. Blinding of investigators to trial group allocation was maintained during experiments and outcome assessment. Dosing of Ad26.COV2.S was intramuscular, at either 5x10^10 or 1x10^11 viral particles, delivered as one shot or as two shots spaced 56 days apart. TCRbeta repertoire sequencing was used to assess the specificity and breadth of SARS-CoV-2-reactive T cell receptors after Ad26.COV2.S vaccination. A total of some 30 samples were included in the TCR-sequenced set, comprising roughly 20 Ad26.COV2.S vaccine recipients, 5 placebo recipients and 8 SARS-CoV-2 convalescent individuals.

What this sample's treatment or condition label stands for: some 20 received Ad26.COV2.S at low or high dose, single or two shots; about 5 received placebo; per-sample allocation not given. Repertoires of vaccine and placebo recipients were sequenced from samples collected on day 63 after the first injection. Cohort 1b enrolled 20 to 30 adults aged 18-55 years at a single site in Boston, USA, between 29 July and 7 August 2020. As a vaccine, Ad26.COV2.S was a replication-incompetent adenovirus type 26 vector that expressed a prefusion-stabilized SARS-CoV-2 spike protein derived from the original Wuhan strain. The research as a whole found: Vaccine and placebo recipients had similar non-spike TCR breadth, a finding consistent with the vaccine containing only spike. After vaccination, substantial breadth of spike-specific CD8+ and CD4+ T cell responses was reported. According to the authors, total T cell responses may have been underestimated by the TCR breadth and depth analyses. Higher spike-specific TCR breadth was observed in Ad26.COV2.S recipients than in placebo recipients (P = 0.0014). The study was not powered to compare responses between vaccine doses or regimens.

Sample: peripheral blood, taken in a trial of Ad26.COV2.S vaccine versus placebo. The receptor was derived from a person aged 18-60 years who received the Ad26.COV2.S COVID-19 vaccine or a placebo. The chain is assembled from TRBV28 and TRBJ1-4, with the D gene not confidently named. The DNA reads TGTGCCAGCAGGCAAGTCGAAAAACTGTTTTTT. Its amino acids are CASRQVEKLFF.